A selection of T cell receptor beta chains follows, all from one sample in a study of blood T cell repertoires in COVID-19. TCRdb's copy holds only in-frame clones and misses some; the assay was immunoSEQ multiplex PCR. The sample gives 30,000 to 45,000 clones, 70% to 90% of which show up once; 42% is in the top ten. Sequenced input: peripheral blood. The receptors were gathered from a human donor in a cohort sampled during active or convalescent COVID-19. The donor label of this sample is uncertain. Both conserved end residues are part of each CDR3. The order of the fields is CDR3 length, clone size, J gene, D gene, V gene, CDR3 DNA, CDR3 protein. A D gene is named only where the DNA matches it firmly. Not all rows give a size; the values are once, few, many and, for expanded clones, a class.

16 few TRBJ2-7 TRBD2 TRBV6-5 TGTGCCAGCAGTTCCGGGACTAGCGGGACGAACTACGAGCAGTACTTC CASSSGTSGTNYEQYF
15 - TRBJ2-3 TRBD2 TRBV10-3 TGTGCCATCAGTGAGTTGGGACTAGCGTCAGATACGCAGTATTTT CAISELGLASDTQYF
12 few TRBJ1-2 TRBD1 TRBV5-8 TGTGCCAGCAGCGAGGGACAGTATGGCTACACCTTC CASSEGQYGYTF
15 - TRBJ2-7 TRBD2 TRBV9 TGTGCCAGCAGCCCGGGACTAGCGGGAGCCTACGAGCAGTACTTC CASSPGLAGAYEQYF
12 - TRBJ2-7 TRBD2 TRBV2 TGTGCCAGCAAAACTAGCGGGGGCGAGCAGTACTTC CASKTSGGEQYF
12 - TRBJ1-1 - TRBV2 TGTGCCAGCAGTGAGTCGGGAACTGAAGCTTTCTTT CASSESGTEAFF
15 - TRBJ2-2 TRBD1 TRBV13 TGTGCCAGCAGCGGACAGGGGAAGAACACCGGGGAGCTGTTTTTT CASSGQGKNTGELFF
16 - TRBJ2-4 TRBD2 TRBV6-2/TRBV6-3 TGTGCCAGCAGTTCAAGCGGGAGTATAGCCAAAAACATTCAGTACTTC CASSSSGSIAKNIQYF
16 - TRBJ2-1 - TRBV7-2 TGTGCCAGCAGCTCGCGGCGGGGAAGCTCCTACAATGAGCAGTTCTTC CASSSRRGSSYNEQFF
11 once TRBJ2-7 - TRBV30 TGTGCCTGGAGCCCCAGGAGGGAGCAGTACTTC CAWSPRREQYF
14 - TRBJ2-1 - TRBV28 TGTGCCAGCATATCAGGGGAAAGCTACAATGAGCAGTTCTTC CASISGESYNEQFF
14 - TRBJ2-7 TRBD1 TRBV19 TGTGCCAGTAGCGAGGCAGGGGGTCCCTACGAGCAGTACTTC CASSEAGGPYEQYF
13 - TRBJ2-3 - TRBV24-1 TGTGCCACCAGTGGCGGGAGCACAGATACGCAGTATTTT CATSGGSTDTQYF
16 - TRBJ1-3 TRBD1 TRBV27 TGTGCCAGCAGTTTATCGGCCACAGGGGTGGGAAACACCATATATTTT CASSLSATGVGNTIYF
12 - TRBJ1-2 TRBD1 TRBV2 TGTGCCAGCGACTCTTCCGGGACAGCCTTTCTATTC CASDSSGTAFLF
15 - TRBJ1-4 TRBD1 TRBV2 TGTGCCAGCAGGAAGCCCGGGACAGGGGGTGAAAAACTGTTTTTT CASRKPGTGGEKLFF
16 - TRBJ1-1 - TRBV4-3 TGCGCCAGCAGCCAAGAGTTACACGGGGGACGGGTTGAAGCTTTCTTT CASSQELHGGRVEAFF
11 few TRBJ1-1 - TRBV30 TGTGCCTGGTGTCGTGCGGCCGAAGCTTTCTTT CAWCRAAEAFF
12 - TRBJ2-1 - TRBV3-1/TRBV3-2 TGTGCCAGCAGCCCTTTTAACAATGAGCAGTTCTTC CASSPFNNEQFF
17 - TRBJ2-4 - TRBV7-2 TGTGCCAGCAGCCTAGGGGGCGGGGGGCGCGACAAAAACATTCAGTACTTC CASSLGGGGRDKNIQYF
16 - TRBJ1-4 - TRBV4-3 TGCGCCAGCAGCCAAGATATTGGAGAGGGCGGTGAAAAACTGTTTTTT CASSQDIGEGGEKLFF
16 - TRBJ2-3 - TRBV7-9 TGTGCCAGCATGCCAAGGGGGCGGGGCCGCACAGATACGCAGTATTTT CASMPRGRGRTDTQYF